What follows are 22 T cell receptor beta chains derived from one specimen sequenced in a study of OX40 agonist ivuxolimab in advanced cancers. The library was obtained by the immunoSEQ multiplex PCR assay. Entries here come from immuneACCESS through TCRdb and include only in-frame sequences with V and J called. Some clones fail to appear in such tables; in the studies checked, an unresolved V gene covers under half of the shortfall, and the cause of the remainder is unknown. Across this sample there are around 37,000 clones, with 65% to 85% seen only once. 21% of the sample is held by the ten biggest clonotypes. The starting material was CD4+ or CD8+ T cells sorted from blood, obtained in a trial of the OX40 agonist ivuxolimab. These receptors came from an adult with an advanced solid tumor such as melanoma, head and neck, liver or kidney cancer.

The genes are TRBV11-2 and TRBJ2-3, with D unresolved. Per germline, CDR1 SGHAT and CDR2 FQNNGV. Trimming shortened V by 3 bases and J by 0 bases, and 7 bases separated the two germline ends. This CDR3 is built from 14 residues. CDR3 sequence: CASSFTASTDTQYF. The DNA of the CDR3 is TGTGCCAGCAGCTTTACAGCTAGCACAGATACGCAGTATTTT.

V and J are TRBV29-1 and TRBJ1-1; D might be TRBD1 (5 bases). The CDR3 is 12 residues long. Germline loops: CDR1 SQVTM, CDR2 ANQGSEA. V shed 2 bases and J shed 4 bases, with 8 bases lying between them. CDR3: CSVEWGFTEAFF. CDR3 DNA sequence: TGCAGCGTTGAATGGGGGTTCACTGAAGCTTTCTTT.

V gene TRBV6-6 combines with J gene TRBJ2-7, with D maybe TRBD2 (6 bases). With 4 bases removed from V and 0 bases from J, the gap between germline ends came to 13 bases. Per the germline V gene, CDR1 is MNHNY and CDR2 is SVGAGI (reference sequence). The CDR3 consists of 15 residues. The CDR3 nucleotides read TGTGCCAGCAGTTGGGAGGAGCGCGGCTCCTACGAGCAGTACTTC. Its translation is CASSWEERGSYEQYF.

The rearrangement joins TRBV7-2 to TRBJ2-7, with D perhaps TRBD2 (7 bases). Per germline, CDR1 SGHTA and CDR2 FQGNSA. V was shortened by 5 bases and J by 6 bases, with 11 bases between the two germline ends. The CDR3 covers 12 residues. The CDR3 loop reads CASSPGEGEQYF. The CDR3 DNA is TGTGCCAGCAGCCCAGGGGAGGGCGAGCAGTACTTC.

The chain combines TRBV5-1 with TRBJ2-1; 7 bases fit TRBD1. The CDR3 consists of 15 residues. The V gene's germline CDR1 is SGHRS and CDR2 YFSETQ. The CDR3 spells CASVASGGSYNEQFF. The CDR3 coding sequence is TGCGCTAGCGTCGCCTCAGGGGGATCCTACAATGAGCAGTTCTTC.

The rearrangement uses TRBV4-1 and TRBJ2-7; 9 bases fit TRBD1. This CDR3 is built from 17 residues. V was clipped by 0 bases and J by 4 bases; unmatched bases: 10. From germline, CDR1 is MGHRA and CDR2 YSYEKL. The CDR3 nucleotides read TGCGCCAGCAGCCAAGAATGCGAGGACAGGGGAGATTACGAGCAGTACTTC. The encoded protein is CASSQECEDRGDYEQYF.

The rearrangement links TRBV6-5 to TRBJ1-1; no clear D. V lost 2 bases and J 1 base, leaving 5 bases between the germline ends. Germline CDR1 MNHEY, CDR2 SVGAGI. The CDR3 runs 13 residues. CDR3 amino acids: CASSYVENTEAFF. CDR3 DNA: TGTGCCAGCAGTTACGTGGAGAACACTGAAGCTTTCTTT.

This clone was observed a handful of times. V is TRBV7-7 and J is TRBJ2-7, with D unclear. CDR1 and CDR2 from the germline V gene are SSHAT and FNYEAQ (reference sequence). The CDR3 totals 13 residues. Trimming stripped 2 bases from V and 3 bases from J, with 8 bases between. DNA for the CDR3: TGTGCCAGCAGCTTAAATCCGGGCTACGAGCAGTACTTC. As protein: CASSLNPGYEQYF. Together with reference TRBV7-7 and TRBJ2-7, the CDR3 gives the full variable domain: GAGVSQSPRYKVTKRGQDVTLRCDPISSHATLYWYQQALGQGPEFLTYFNYEAQPDKSGLPSDRFSAERPEGSISTLTIQRTEQRDSAMYRCASSLNPGYEQYFGPGTRLTVT.

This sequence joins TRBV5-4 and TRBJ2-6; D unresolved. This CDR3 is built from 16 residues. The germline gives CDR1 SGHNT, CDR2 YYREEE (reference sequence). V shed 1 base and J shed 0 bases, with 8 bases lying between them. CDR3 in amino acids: CASSLWSSSGANVLTF. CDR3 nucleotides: TGTGCCAGCAGCTTGTGGAGTTCCTCTGGGGCCAACGTCCTGACTTTC. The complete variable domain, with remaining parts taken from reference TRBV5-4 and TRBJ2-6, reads ETGVTQSPTHLIKTRGQQVTLRCSSQSGHNTVSWYQQALGQGPQFIFQYYREEENGRGNFPPRFSGLQFPNYSSELNVNALELDDSALYLCASSLWSSSGANVLTFGAGSRLTVL.

Here the CDR3 reads CASSEWASEDQPQHF. The CDR3 nucleotides read TGTGCCAGCAGTGAATGGGCCTCCGAGGATCAGCCCCAGCATTTT. The chain has TRBV6-1 and TRBJ1-5; no firm D call. Germline CDR1 is MNHNS and CDR2 is SASEGT. V was cut by 2 bases and J by 5 bases, with 13 bases left in between. The CDR3 has 15 amino acids.

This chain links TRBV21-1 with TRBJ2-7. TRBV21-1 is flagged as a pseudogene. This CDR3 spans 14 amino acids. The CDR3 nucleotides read TGTGCCAGCAGCAACAAGGGGGGACGTACCGAGCAGTACTTC. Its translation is CASSNKGGRTEQYF.

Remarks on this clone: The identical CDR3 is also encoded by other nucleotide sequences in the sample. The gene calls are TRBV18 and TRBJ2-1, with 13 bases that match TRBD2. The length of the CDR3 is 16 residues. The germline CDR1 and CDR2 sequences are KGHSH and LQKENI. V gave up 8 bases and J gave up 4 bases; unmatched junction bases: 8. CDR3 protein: CASQRTSGGQYNEQFF. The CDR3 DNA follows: TGTGCCAGCCAGAGGACTAGCGGGGGCCAATACAATGAGCAGTTCTTC. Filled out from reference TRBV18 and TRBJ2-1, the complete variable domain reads NAGVMQNPRHLVRRRGQEARLRCSPMKGHSHVYWYRQLPEEGLKFMVYLQKENIIDESGMPKERFSAEFPKEGPSILRIQQVVRGDSAAYFCASQRTSGGQYNEQFFGPGTRLTVL.

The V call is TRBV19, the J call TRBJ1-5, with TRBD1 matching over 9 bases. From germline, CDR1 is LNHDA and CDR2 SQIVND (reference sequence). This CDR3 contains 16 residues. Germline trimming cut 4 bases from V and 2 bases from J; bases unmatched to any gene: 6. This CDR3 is CASSRGGQGRNQPQHF. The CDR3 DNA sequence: TGTGCCAGTAGTAGAGGGGGACAGGGTCGCAATCAGCCCCAGCATTTT.

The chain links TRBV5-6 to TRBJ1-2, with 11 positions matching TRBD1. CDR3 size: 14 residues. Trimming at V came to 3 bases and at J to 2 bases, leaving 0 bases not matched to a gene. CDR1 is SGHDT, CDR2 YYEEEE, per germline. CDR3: CASSWDRGNYGYTF. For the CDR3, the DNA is TGTGCCAGCAGCTGGGACAGGGGGAACTATGGCTACACCTTC. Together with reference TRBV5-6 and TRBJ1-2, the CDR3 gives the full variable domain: DAGVTQSPTHLIKTRGQQVTLRCSPKSGHDTVSWYQQALGQGPQFIFQYYEEEERQRGNFPDRFSGHQFPNYSSELNVNALLLGDSALYLCASSWDRGNYGYTFGSGTRLTVV.

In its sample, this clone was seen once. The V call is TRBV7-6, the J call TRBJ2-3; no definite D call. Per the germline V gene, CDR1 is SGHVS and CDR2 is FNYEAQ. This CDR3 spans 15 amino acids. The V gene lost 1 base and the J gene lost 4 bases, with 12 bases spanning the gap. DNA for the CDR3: TGTGCCAGCAGCTTAGGAGGTCAGATCTCAGATACGCAGTATTTT. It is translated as CASSLGGQISDTQYF.

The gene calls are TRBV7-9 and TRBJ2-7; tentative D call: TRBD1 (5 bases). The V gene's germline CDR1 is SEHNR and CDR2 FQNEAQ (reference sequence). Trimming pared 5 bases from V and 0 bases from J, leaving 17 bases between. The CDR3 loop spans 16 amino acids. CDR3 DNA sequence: TGTGCCAGCAGCCAATTGACCGGACAATCCTCCTACGAGCAGTACTTC. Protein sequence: CASSQLTGQSSYEQYF.

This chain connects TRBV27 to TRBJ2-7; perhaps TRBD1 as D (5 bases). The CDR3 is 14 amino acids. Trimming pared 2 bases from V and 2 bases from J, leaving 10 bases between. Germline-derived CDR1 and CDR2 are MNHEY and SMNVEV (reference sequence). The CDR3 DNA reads TGTGCCAGCAGTTTAAAACCAGGGACCTACGAGCAGTACTTC. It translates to CASSLKPGTYEQYF.

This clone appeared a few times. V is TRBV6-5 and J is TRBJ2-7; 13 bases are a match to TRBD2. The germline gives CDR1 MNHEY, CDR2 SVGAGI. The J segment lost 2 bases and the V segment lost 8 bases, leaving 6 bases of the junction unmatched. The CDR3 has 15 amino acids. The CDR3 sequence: CASGLAGDGAYEQYF. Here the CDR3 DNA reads TGTGCCAGCGGACTAGCGGGAGATGGGGCCTACGAGCAGTACTTC.

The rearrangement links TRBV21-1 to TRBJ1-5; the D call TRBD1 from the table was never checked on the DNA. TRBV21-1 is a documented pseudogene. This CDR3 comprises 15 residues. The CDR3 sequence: CASANRGGGNQPQHF. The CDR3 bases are TGTGCCAGCGCCAACAGGGGGGGAGGCAATCAGCCCCAGCATTTT.

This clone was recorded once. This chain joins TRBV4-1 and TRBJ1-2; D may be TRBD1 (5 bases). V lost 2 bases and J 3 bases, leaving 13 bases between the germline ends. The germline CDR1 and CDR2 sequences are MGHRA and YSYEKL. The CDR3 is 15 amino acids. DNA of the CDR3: TGCGCCAGCAGCCAACCCACCCAGGGATACTATGGCTACACCTTC. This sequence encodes CASSQPTQGYYGYTF.

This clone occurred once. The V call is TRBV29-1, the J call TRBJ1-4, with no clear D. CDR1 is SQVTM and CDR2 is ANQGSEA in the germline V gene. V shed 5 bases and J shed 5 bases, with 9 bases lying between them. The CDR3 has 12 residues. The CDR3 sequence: CSVTEGNEKLFF. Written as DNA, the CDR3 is TGCAGCGTTACGGAGGGAAATGAAAAACTGTTTTTT.

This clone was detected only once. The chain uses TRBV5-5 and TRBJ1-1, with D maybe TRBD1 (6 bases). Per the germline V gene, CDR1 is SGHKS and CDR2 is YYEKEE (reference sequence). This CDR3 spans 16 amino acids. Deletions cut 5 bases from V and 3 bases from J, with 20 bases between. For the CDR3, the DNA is TGTGCCAGCAGTTCGCTCGCCGCAGGGGAGGACACTGAAGCTTTCTTT. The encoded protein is CASSSLAAGEDTEAFF.